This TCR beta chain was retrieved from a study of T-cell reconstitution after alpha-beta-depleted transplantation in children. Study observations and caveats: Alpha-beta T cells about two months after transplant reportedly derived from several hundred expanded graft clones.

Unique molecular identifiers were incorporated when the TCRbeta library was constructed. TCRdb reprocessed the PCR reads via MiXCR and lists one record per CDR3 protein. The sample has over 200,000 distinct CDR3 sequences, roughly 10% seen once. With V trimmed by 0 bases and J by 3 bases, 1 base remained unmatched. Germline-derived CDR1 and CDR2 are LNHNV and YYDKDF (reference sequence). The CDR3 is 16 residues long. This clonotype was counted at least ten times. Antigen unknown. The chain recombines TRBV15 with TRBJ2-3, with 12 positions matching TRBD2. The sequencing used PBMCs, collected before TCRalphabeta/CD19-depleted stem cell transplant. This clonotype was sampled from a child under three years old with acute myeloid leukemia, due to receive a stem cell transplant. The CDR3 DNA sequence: TGTGCCACCAGCAGAGATCTAGCGGGAGGGACAGATACGCAGTATTTT. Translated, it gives CATSRDLAGGTDTQYF. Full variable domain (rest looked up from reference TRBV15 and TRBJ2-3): DAMVIQNPRYQVTQFGKPVTLSCSQTLNHNVMYWYQQKSSQAPKLLFHYYDKDFNNEADTPDNFQSRRPNTSFCFLDIRSPGLGDTAMYLCATSRDLAGGTDTQYFGPGTRLTVL.